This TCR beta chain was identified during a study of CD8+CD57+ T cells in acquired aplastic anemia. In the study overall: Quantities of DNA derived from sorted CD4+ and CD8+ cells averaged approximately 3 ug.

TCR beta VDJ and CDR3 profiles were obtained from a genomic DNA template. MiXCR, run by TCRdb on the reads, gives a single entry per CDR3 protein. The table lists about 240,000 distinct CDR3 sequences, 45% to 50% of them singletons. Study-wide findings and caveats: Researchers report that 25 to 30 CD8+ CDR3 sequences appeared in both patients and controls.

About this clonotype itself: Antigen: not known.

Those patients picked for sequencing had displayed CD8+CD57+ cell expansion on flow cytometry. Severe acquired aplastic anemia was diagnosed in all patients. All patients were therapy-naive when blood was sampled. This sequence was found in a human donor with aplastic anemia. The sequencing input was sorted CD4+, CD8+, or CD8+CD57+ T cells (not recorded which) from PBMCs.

Here the CDR3 reads CASSQGQWKANSPLHF. In DNA form, the CDR3 reads TGTGCCAGCAGCCAGGGACAGTGGAAAGCTAATTCACCCCTCCACTTT. The chain is built from TRBV9 and TRBJ1-6; 7 bases align to TRBD1. Looked up from germline, CDR1 is SGDLS and CDR2 is YYNGEE. This CDR3 is 16 amino acids long. The J segment lost 6 bases and the V segment lost 4 bases, leaving 10 bases of the junction unmatched. Full variable domain (missing parts from reference TRBV9 and TRBJ1-6): DSGVTQTPKHLITATGQRVTLRCSPRSGDLSVYWYQQSLDQGLQFLIQYYNGEERAKGNILERFSAQQFPDLHSELNLSSLELGDSALYFCASSQGQWKANSPLHFGNGTRLTVT.